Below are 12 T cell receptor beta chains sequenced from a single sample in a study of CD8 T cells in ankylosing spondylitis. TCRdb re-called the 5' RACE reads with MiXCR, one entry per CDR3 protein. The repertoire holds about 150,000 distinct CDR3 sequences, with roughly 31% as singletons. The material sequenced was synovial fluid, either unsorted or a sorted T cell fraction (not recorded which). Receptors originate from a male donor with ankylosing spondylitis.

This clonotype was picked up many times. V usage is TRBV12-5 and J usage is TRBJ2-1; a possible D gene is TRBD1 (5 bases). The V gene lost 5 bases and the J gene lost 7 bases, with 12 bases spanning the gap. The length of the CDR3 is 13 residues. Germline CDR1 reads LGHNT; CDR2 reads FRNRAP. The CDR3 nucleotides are TGTGCTAGTGGTCCCCTTAAGGGGAATGAGCAGTTCTTC. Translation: CASGPLKGNEQFF. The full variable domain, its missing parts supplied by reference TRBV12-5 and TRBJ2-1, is DARVTQTPRHKVTEMGQEVTMRCQPILGHNTVFWYRQTMMQGLELLAYFRNRAPLDDSGMPKDRFSAEMPDATLATLKIQPSEPRDSAVYFCASGPLKGNEQFFGPGTRLTVL.

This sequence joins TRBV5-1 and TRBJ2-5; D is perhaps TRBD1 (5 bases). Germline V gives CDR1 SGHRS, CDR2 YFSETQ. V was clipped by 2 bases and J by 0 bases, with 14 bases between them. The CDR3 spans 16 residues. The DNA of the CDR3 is TGCGCCAGCAGCTTCACAGGTCTGGGCCACCAAGAGACCCAGTACTTC. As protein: CASSFTGLGHQETQYF.

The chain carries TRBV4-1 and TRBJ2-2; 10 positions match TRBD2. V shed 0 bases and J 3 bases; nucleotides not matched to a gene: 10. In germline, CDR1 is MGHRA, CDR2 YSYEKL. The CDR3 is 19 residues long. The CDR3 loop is CASSQESLRGTSDTGELFF. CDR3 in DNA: TGCGCCAGCAGCCAAGAATCTTTAAGGGGGACTAGCGACACCGGGGAGCTGTTTTTT.

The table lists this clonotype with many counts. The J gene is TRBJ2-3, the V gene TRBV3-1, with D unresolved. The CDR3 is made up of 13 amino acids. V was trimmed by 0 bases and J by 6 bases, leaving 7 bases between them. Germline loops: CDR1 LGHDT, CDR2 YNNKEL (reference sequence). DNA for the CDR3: TGTGCCAGCAGCCAAGATTCATGGGATACGCAGTATTTT. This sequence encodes CASSQDSWDTQYF.

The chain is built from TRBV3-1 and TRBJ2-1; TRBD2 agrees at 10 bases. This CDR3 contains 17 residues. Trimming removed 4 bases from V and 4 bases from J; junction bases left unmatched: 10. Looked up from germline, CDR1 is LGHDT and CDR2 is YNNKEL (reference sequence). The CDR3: CASSPAIILAGYNEQFF. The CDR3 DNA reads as TGTGCCAGCAGCCCCGCTATCATACTAGCGGGGTACAATGAGCAGTTCTTC.

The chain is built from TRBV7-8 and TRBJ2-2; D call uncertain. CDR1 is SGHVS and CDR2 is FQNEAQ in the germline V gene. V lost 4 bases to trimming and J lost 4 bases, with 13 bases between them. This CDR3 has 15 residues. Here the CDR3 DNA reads TGTGCCAGCAGCTCCAGCGAAGGTGCCACCGGGGAGCTGTTTTTT. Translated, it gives CASSSSEGATGELFF.

CDR3 coding DNA: TGTGCCAGCAGTTCGGCAAGGAGTGAGCAGTTCTTC. This sequence encodes CASSSARSEQFF. The rearrangement uses TRBV27 and TRBJ2-1, with D uncertain. V was cut by 4 bases and J by 9 bases, with 10 bases left in between. CDR3 size: 12 residues. Germline V gives CDR1 MNHEY, CDR2 SMNVEV (reference sequence).

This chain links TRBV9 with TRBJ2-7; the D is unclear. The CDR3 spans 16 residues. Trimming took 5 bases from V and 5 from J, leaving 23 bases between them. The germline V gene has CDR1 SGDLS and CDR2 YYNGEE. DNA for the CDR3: TGTGCCAGCAGACCCCTTGGGCGGACCCAGGCCAACGAGCAGTACTTC. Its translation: CASRPLGRTQANEQYF.

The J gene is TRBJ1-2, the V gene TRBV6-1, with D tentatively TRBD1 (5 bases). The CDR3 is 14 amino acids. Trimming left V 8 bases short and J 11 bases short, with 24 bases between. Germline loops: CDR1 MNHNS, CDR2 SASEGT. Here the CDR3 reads CASQTAQGRSLYTF. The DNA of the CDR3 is TGTGCCAGCCAAACCGCCCAGGGACGTTCTCTTTACACCTTC.

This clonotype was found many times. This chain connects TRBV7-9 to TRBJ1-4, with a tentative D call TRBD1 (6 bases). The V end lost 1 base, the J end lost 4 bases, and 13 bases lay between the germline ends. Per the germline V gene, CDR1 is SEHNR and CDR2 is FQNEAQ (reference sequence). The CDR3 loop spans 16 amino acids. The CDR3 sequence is CASSLGAGAGNEKLFF. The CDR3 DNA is TGTGCCAGCAGCTTAGGAGCAGGGGCTGGTAATGAAAAACTGTTTTTT.

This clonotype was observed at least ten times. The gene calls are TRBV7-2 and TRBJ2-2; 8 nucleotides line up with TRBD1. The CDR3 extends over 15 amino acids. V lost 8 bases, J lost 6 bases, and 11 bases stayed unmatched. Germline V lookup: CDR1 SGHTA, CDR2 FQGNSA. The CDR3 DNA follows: TGTGCCAGCCCAGAGCCAGGGGGCCGCTCCGGGGAGCTGTTTTTT. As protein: CASPEPGGRSGELFF.

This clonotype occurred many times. The CDR3 here is CASSHPPGPISYEQYF. In DNA form, the CDR3 reads TGCGCCAGCAGCCATCCCCCGGGACCGATATCCTACGAGCAGTACTTC. This sequence joins TRBV4-1 and TRBJ2-7; D might be TRBD1 or TRBD2, each matching 5 bases. V was clipped by 3 bases and J by 1 base, with 16 bases between them. This CDR3 is built from 16 residues. Germline-derived CDR1 and CDR2 are MGHRA and YSYEKL.